This T cell receptor (beta chain) was recovered during a study of blood T cell repertoires in COVID-19. Across the whole study: COVID-19 samples, acute and convalescent, were from the United States, Italy and Spain. T cells, B-cell-depleted T cells, or PBMCs supplied cDNA or gDNA.

Under the authors' procedure: Estimation of nucleated cell counts relied on the amplification of reference gene primers. TCRdb's table, derived via immunoSEQ multiplex PCR, lists solely in-frame clones and lacks some. Clone size and V and J calls were adopted from that table, with D and trimming inferred from the DNA. The sample yields about 98,000 clones, nearly 90% seen once. Germline V gene sequence: CDR1 GTSNPN, CDR2 SVGIG (reference sequence). Trimming removed 8 bases at V and 3 bases at J, with 22 bases between. The CDR3 extends over 15 amino acids. Sequencing input: peripheral blood. The V gene is TRBV30, the J gene TRBJ1-2, with D tentatively TRBD1 (6 bases). The clonotype was recovered from a man in his sixties or seventies with acute or convalescent COVID-19. The CDR3 nucleotides read TGTGCCGGGGGGGCCAGGGATGTCTTAGACTATGGCTACACCTTC. This sequence encodes CAGGARDVLDYGYTF.